This T cell receptor beta chain emerged from a study of blood T cell repertoires in COVID-19. Authors' data handling: Reference gene primers were amplified, and this amplification served to estimate nucleated cell counts. Clones were read by immunoSEQ multiplex PCR, and TCRdb kept only the in-frame ones, dropping some. From that table come the V and J calls and clone size; the DNA was used to work out D and trimming. The data show about 51,000 clones, around 93% seen once. CDR3 length: 17 amino acids. V trimming: 2 bases; J trimming: 2 bases; junction bases outside the gene matches: 9. From germline, CDR1 is KGHSH and CDR2 LQKENI.

This TCR came from a man aged 45 to 65 with acute or convalescent COVID-19. Source material: peripheral blood. The chain uses TRBV18 and TRBJ2-4; TRBD2 agrees at 7 bases. The CDR3 region has the DNA TGTGCCAGCTCACCAATGGACGGGGGGTTAACCAAAAACATTCAGTACTTC. It encodes CASSPMDGGLTKNIQYF.